Included here is one T cell receptor beta chain sequence, with context. The antigen remains unidentified. The data belong to a study of shared clonotypes between healthy human individuals. Study in general: Per-donor plates numbered three CD4 naive, three CD4 memory, two CD8 naive and one CD8 memory. Study-level points and caveats: Rarefaction curves obtained for sorted subsets showed sequencing incomplete despite large depth.

Sequencing was performed with immunoSEQ multiplex PCR; in TCRdb, only in-frame clones are kept and a portion is missing. The sample lists around 1.5 million clones, approximately 98% seen once, with roughly 0.42% in the top ten. CD4+ cells yielded CD45RA+ naive and CD45RA-negative memory subsets. This sequence was found in a man aged 30 to 45 in good health. The sequencing sample was made of naive CD4+ T cells sorted from blood. The subset is: CD45RA+ positively selected.

CDR3 sequence reads: CATSREGVAVKNEQFF. For the CDR3, the DNA is TGTGCCACCAGCAGAGAGGGGGTAGCGGTTAAGAATGAGCAGTTCTTC. The chain links TRBV15 to TRBJ2-1; tentatively, D is TRBD2 (6 bases). Trimming removed 0 bases at V and 7 bases at J, with 16 bases between. CDR1 is LNHNV, CDR2 YYDKDF, per germline (reference sequence). The CDR3 has 16 amino acids.